This paragraph reports one T cell receptor (beta chain). The target antigen is unknown. The data were obtained in a study of shared clonotypes between healthy human individuals. Turning to the study itself: The donor group consisted of a couple of women and three men, aged 18 to 49.

The CDR3 is made up of 13 amino acids. The germline V and J ends were trimmed by 2 bases and 9 bases, with 11 bases remaining between them. Germline V gives CDR1 SGHVS, CDR2 FNYEAQ. Replicate sorted-subset PCRs were loaded with about 0.2 ug DNA, roughly 33,000 T cell genomes. Profiling relied on immunoSEQ multiplex PCR, and the TCRdb table lists in-frame clones only, not all of them. Here the sample spans approximately 99,000 clones, 55% to 70% being singletons. Study results and caveats: Generally, naive subsets (rather than memory subsets) showed larger estimated richness.

The clonotype originates from a woman in her twenties or thirties in good health. The sequenced material came from memory CD8+ T cells sorted from blood. Subset reported: CD45RO+ cells pooled with CCR7-negative TemRA cells. This chain links TRBV7-6 with TRBJ1-5, with D uncertain. The CDR3 region has the DNA TGTGCCAGCAGCTTATCCGTTTTGGGGCCCCAGCATTTT. Protein: CASSLSVLGPQHF.